The 14 T cell receptor beta chains listed next were all sequenced from one sample in a study of shared clonotypes between healthy human individuals. Repertoires were generated with immunoSEQ multiplex PCR, while TCRdb's copy carries only in-frame clones and drops some. Here the sample spans 550,000 to 700,000 clones, about three quarters being singletons. The sample comprised memory CD4+ T cells sorted from blood. Subset noted: CD45RA-negative fraction. The receptors stem from a woman aged 25 to 39 in good health.

This clone was recorded a few times. J is TRBJ2-1 and V is TRBV7-8, with 9 positions matching TRBD2. The germline V gene encodes CDR1 SGHVS and CDR2 FQNEAQ. J lost 0 bases, V lost 1 base, and 19 bases had no gene match. The CDR3 consists of 22 residues. DNA for the CDR3: TGTGCCAGCAGCTTAGACGGGGGAAATAGGCTAGCGGGATCGAGCTCCTACAATGAGCAGTTCTTC. It codes for CASSLDGGNRLAGSSSYNEQFF.

CDR3 DNA sequence: TGTGCCAGCAGGCCACCGACAGGGCCGCGCGAGACCCAGTACTTC. Translation gives CASRPPTGPRETQYF. The chain links TRBV7-2 to TRBJ2-5; 7 bases are a match to TRBD1. V was pared by 6 bases and J by 5 bases, with 12 bases of the junction left unmatched. CDR3 length: 15 residues. Germline CDR1 reads SGHTA; CDR2 reads FQGNSA.

This clone was counted only a few times. This chain joins TRBV5-1 and TRBJ2-3, with a tentative D call TRBD1 (6 bases). The CDR3 consists of 16 residues. Germline lookup yields CDR1 SGHRS and CDR2 YFSETQ. V lost 3 bases to trimming and J lost 5 bases, with 19 bases between them. The CDR3 spells CASSWAPGGALDTQYF. As DNA, the CDR3 is TGCGCCAGCAGCTGGGCCCCTGGGGGCGCGTTAGATACGCAGTATTTT.

The chain employs TRBV25-1 and TRBJ2-5; TRBD2 might be the D (6 bases). This CDR3 is 12 amino acids long. Trimming took 7 bases from V and 5 from J, leaving 11 bases between them. Germline assignment: CDR1 MGHDK and CDR2 SYGVNS. CDR3 nucleotide sequence: TGTGCCAGCACCCCTGGGGGGGAGACCCAGTACTTC. This translates into CASTPGGETQYF.

The rearrangement links TRBV29-1 to TRBJ1-5; 10 positions agree with TRBD1. V was clipped by 7 bases and J by 1 base; unmatched bases: 13. The germline V gene encodes CDR1 SQVTM and CDR2 ANQGSEA. The CDR3 loop spans 17 amino acids. Here the CDR3 DNA reads TGCAGCGCACCGGGACAGGGGAGTAGTTGCAGCAATCAGCCCCAGCATTTT. It encodes CSAPGQGSSCSNQPQHF.

This clone was seen a handful of times. The chain's CDR3 is CASRESGQNTGELFF. CDR3 in DNA: TGTGCCAGCCGGGAATCGGGACAGAACACCGGGGAGCTGTTTTTT. The rearrangement links TRBV2 to TRBJ2-2; possibly TRBD1 for D (6 bases). Germline V gene lookup returns CDR1 SNHLY and CDR2 FYNNEI. V lost 8 bases to trimming and J lost 1 base, with 14 bases between them. The CDR3 spans 15 residues.

The V and J genes are TRBV7-8 and TRBJ2-1; D gene uncertain. Germline V CDR1 and CDR2: SGHVS, FQNEAQ. This CDR3 has 13 amino acids. V was cut by 4 bases and J by 10 bases, with 14 bases left in between. CDR3 DNA sequence: TGTGCCAGCAGCTACGACGTGGGTAGGGAGCAGTTCTTC. Translated: CASSYDVGREQFF.

The V and J genes are TRBV28 and TRBJ1-1; D is uncertain. The CDR3 runs 13 residues. Germline V lookup: CDR1 MDHEN, CDR2 SYDVKM. Trimming took off 5 bases at V and 1 base at J, with 8 bases between the two ends. CDR3 nucleotides: TGTGCCAGCAGTCCGACTAAGAACACTGAAGCTTTCTTT. Protein sequence: CASSPTKNTEAFF.

This chain joins TRBV19 and TRBJ2-2, with D perhaps matching TRBD1 (7 bases). The germline V gene has CDR1 LNHDA and CDR2 SQIVND (reference sequence). This CDR3 is built from 14 residues. V gave up 8 bases and J gave up 5 bases, with 15 bases separating them. In DNA form, the CDR3 reads TGTGCCAGTTCTCAGGGGGGTAATACCGGGGAGCTGTTTTTT. Amino acids: CASSQGGNTGELFF.

J is TRBJ2-7 and V is TRBV4-1; D is undetermined. Trimming removed 1 base at V and 1 base at J, with 11 bases between. The CDR3 has 15 residues. Germline CDR1 is MGHRA and CDR2 is YSYEKL. The CDR3 DNA is TGCGCCAGCAGCCAAGTTCGTGGCAGATCCTACGAGCAGTACTTC. Translating gives CASSQVRGRSYEQYF.

The J gene is TRBJ2-5, the V gene TRBV6-6, with D perhaps TRBD1 or TRBD2 (6 bases each). There are 13 residues in the CDR3. Trimming removed 6 bases from V and 5 bases from J, with 13 bases in between. Germline V gene sequence: CDR1 MNHNY, CDR2 SVGAGI (reference sequence). The DNA for the CDR3 is TGTGCCAGCAGACTGGGGGGCGGGGAGACCCAGTACTTC. The encoded protein is CASRLGGGETQYF.

The V gene is TRBV28, the J gene TRBJ1-5, with TRBD1 identical over 8 bases. Germline-derived CDR1 and CDR2 are MDHEN and SYDVKM. CDR3 size: 14 residues. With 6 bases clipped from V and 5 bases from J, the junction kept 6 bases outside the gene matches. The CDR3 sequence: CASRLDRGYQPQHF. DNA of the CDR3: TGTGCCAGCAGACTCGACAGGGGATATCAGCCCCAGCATTTT.

V and J are TRBV5-1 and TRBJ2-1; no clear D gene. CDR3 size: 12 residues. CDR1 SGHRS and CDR2 YFSETQ come from the germline V gene. Trimming pared 5 bases from V and 7 bases from J, leaving 10 bases between. The CDR3 sequence is CASRVSVNEQFF. The CDR3 coding sequence is TGCGCCAGCAGGGTTAGTGTGAATGAGCAGTTCTTC.

The chain carries TRBV5-1 and TRBJ2-6; TRBD1 matches 8 bases. Germline V lookup: CDR1 SGHRS, CDR2 YFSETQ. This CDR3 is built from 16 residues. V gave up 5 bases and J gave up 0 bases; unmatched junction bases: 4. Here the CDR3 reads CASRTGGSSGANVLTF. The CDR3 bases are TGCGCCAGCAGAACAGGGGGTAGCTCTGGGGCCAACGTCCTGACTTTC.